This T cell receptor beta chain is drawn from a study of T cells expressing NK-cell markers. At the level of the study: Seven sequenced donors out of eight were HCMV-seropositive, one seronegative. Findings and caveats of the study: The same clonotypes also predominated in the CD3+CD56-NKG2C+ fraction of a few donors.

TCRdb processed the 5' RACE reads again and assigns one entry to each CDR3 protein, with no DNA. The table for this sample gives fewer than 550,000 distinct CDR3 sequences. Germline CDR1 reads SGHNT; CDR2 reads YENEEA. The CDR3 sequence is 13 residues long. Details on this clonotype: The antigen remains unidentified.

Sequencing input: blood T cells: a sorted CD56 or NKG2C T cell subset, CD4+ or CD8+ T cells, or bulk PBMC T cells (not recorded which). The origin of this receptor is a woman aged 45-65 years in good health. The V gene is TRBV11-3, the J gene TRBJ1-6; checking the TCRdb D call of TRBD1 is not possible without DNA. CDR3 region: CASSPGTNSPLHF.